This is a list of T cell receptor beta chains from one sample in a study of T cells expressing NK-cell markers. TCRdb processed the 5' RACE reads again and assigns one entry to each CDR3 protein, with no DNA. This table holds a few hundred thousand distinct CDR3 sequences. Material for sequencing was blood T cells: a sorted CD56 or NKG2C T cell subset, CD4+ or CD8+ T cells, or bulk PBMC T cells (not recorded which). These receptors all stem from a man younger than 35 in good health. The CDR3 runs from the conserved cysteine through the conserved F or W.

V gene	J gene	CDR3 protein
TRBV5-1	TRBJ2-1	CASSSSSGTVRNEQFF
TRBV11-2	TRBJ2-2	CASSLVPSGPGRNGELFF
TRBV20-1	TRBJ2-7	CSATSGRNSYEQYF
TRBV6-1	TRBJ2-2	CAGGPFEAIGELFF
TRBV28	TRBJ2-1	CASSLLDRGRNEQFF
TRBV5-4	TRBJ2-7	CASSGKREGPREQYF
TRBV7-6	TRBJ2-1	CASSLFDPNEQFF
TRBV4-1	TRBJ2-1	CASSLIGEGSNEQFF
TRBV9	TRBJ2-3	CASSEREGLSTDTQYF
TRBV18	TRBJ2-3	CASSPPYADTQYF
TRBV4-2	TRBJ2-1	CASSQGLAGALSYNEQFF
TRBV5-1	TRBJ2-3	CASGTSGEDTQYF
TRBV6-2/TRBV6-3	TRBJ1-2	CASSRDRGLYGYTF
TRBV7-9	TRBJ2-2	CASSSWREPGELFF
TRBV5-6	TRBJ2-6	CASSLQGGAGANVLTF
TRBV14	TRBJ2-3	CASSPLQTQYF
TRBV29-1	TRBJ1-6	CSVRLTGVNSPLHF
TRBV24-1	TRBJ2-2	CATSDLAVGTGELFF
TRBV7-6	TRBJ2-7	CASSLDQSYEQYF
TRBV12-3/TRBV12-4	TRBJ1-2	CASSVTGFVRYGYTF
TRBV29-1	TRBJ2-2	CSGWTSDNTGELFF
TRBV5-1	TRBJ2-3	CASSVPLAGDGDTQYF
TRBV7-6	TRBJ2-3	CASSPMVPGSGGADTQYF
TRBV6-1	TRBJ2-1	CASSGQNGNEQFF
TRBV10-3	TRBJ2-3	CAISSTSERPDTQYF
TRBV6-1	TRBJ1-2	CATQITSGGYGYTF
TRBV7-2	TRBJ2-3	CASSRDRGTTDTQYF
TRBV5-5	TRBJ2-7	CASTSPTPLYEQYF
TRBV7-2	TRBJ2-2	CASSNRGVGLAGGPAGELFF
TRBV28	TRBJ1-6	CASSLPVGTVNNSPLHF
TRBV7-6	TRBJ2-3	CASSSPSTDTQYF
TRBV12-3/TRBV12-4	TRBJ2-4	CASTPGMNIQYF
TRBV30	TRBJ1-4	CAWSPETEEKLFF
TRBV5-4	TRBJ2-7	CASSPDQGLYEQYF
TRBV15	TRBJ2-5	CATSRDSGGVQETQYF
TRBV12-3/TRBV12-4	TRBJ2-7	CASSVVGGIAYEQYF
TRBV20-1	TRBJ2-1	CSAPRDRGLDEQFF
TRBV5-5	TRBJ2-1	CASSLELASSYNEQFF
TRBV7-6	TRBJ1-1	CASSLLPGMNTEAFF
TRBV10-3	TRBJ2-5	CASTTGLAGQETQYF
TRBV28	TRBJ1-6	CASSLGGMGYNSPLHF
TRBV12-3/TRBV12-4	TRBJ1-1	CASSFEVRARNTEAFF
TRBV24-1	TRBJ1-1	CATSDLLDRANTEAFF
TRBV12-3/TRBV12-4	TRBJ1-1	CASSSLRDRWGTEAFF
TRBV28	TRBJ2-5	CASSLNLGNIPQETQYF
TRBV6-2/TRBV6-3	TRBJ2-1	CASSFRREASSYNEQFF